One T cell receptor beta chain is described in this entry. What it binds is unknown. The sample is drawn from a study of beta chain features in type 1 diabetes. Study observations and caveats: Lower insertion and higher deletion counts appeared at VDJ junctions in type 1 diabetes patients. People with Type 1 diabetes carried modestly yet significantly shorter TCRB CDR3s in all four CD4+ subsets. For TCRB rearrangement, an influence of HLA type remained unresolved here. Within the patient group, naive, central memory and Treg TCRB repertoires appeared more similar to each other than within healthy donors.

Germline lookup yields CDR1 GTSNPN and CDR2 SVGIG (reference sequence). The CDR3 runs to 13 residues. V lost 1 base, J lost 9 bases, and 13 bases lay in between. As every portion of the isolated RNA was reverse transcribed, the sequencing read expressed TCRB transcripts. TCRdb's copy holds only in-frame clones and misses some; the assay was immunoSEQ multiplex PCR. The table lists nearly 700,000 clones, over 10% of them singletons. This chain connects TRBV30 to TRBJ1-5, with D perhaps matching TRBD1 (5 bases). The sample was naive CD4+ T cells from blood. This sequence originates from a man aged 18 to 29 with type 1 diabetes. CDR3 sequence reads: CAWSGRGRGPQHF. For the CDR3, the DNA is TGTGCCTGGAGTGGACGGGGCCGGGGGCCCCAGCATTTT.